This T cell receptor beta chain comes out of a study of Graves' ophthalmopathy and Graves' hyperthyroidism. PBMCs had their origin in fresh peripheral blood (roughly 10 ml). The sequenced template was RNA, covering the TCR beta CDR3 region. First-round RT-PCR used HTBI primers; second-round multiplex PCR followed. TCRdb re-called the multiplex PCR reads with MiXCR, one entry per CDR3 protein. The table shows fewer than 650,000 distinct CDR3 sequences, with 22% occurring only once. The length of the CDR3 is 12 residues. CDR1 is DFQATT, CDR2 SNEGSKA, per germline (reference sequence). V lost 3 bases and J 2 bases, leaving 8 bases between the germline ends. This clonotype was recorded only once.

The chain carries TRBV20-1 and TRBJ2-7; D gene ambiguous. The TCR originated in a woman aged 18-29 years with stable Graves' hyperthyroidism. Some clones in this sample may be carry-over from other donors' samples. The specimen was peripheral blood. CDR3 in amino acids: CSASSRPYEQYF. The DNA for the CDR3 is TGCAGTGCTAGCTCCCGCCCCTACGAGCAGTACTTC.